This TCR beta chain was profiled in a study of blood T cell repertoires in COVID-19. Background on the study: T cells, B-cell-depleted T cells, or PBMCs provided the cDNA or gDNA that served as material.

The CDR3 totals 13 residues. The ends were cut back, 10 bases at V and 0 bases at J, with 13 bases in the middle. CDR1 KGHSH and CDR2 LQKENI come from the germline V gene. Method: immunoSEQ multiplex PCR; TCRdb's copy keeps in-frame clones and lacks some. The sample shows 120,000 or so clones, 85% to 90% of them seen only once. A few counts support this clone. The source is a human donor in a cohort sampled during active COVID-19. Sequenced sample: peripheral blood. The chain links TRBV18 to TRBJ2-7, with D tentatively TRBD2 (6 bases). The CDR3 region is CATGTSLSYEQYF. As DNA, the CDR3 is TGTGCCACCGGGACTTCTCTCTCCTACGAGCAGTACTTC.